This T cell receptor beta chain stems from a study of blood T cell repertoires in COVID-19. The CDR3 sequence is 14 residues long. Trimming left V 3 bases short and J 0 bases short, with 8 bases between. Germline CDR1 reads LNHDA; CDR2 reads SQIVND (reference sequence). Repertoires were generated with immunoSEQ multiplex PCR, while TCRdb's copy carries only in-frame clones and drops some. The sample contains over 200,000 clones, 89% of which appear only once. This receptor was identified in a man in his sixties who had recovered from COVID-19. The sequenced material came from peripheral blood. This chain joins TRBV19 and TRBJ1-1; no reliable D call. In nucleotides, the CDR3 is TGTGCCAGTAGTATGAGGGAGGTGAACACTGAAGCTTTCTTT. Its protein is CASSMREVNTEAFF.